This T cell receptor beta chain was identified during a study of cytomegalovirus exposure and HLA in healthy donors. Germline loops: CDR1 SGHTA, CDR2 FQGTGA. This CDR3 has 16 amino acids. Trimming took off 5 bases at V and 1 base at J, with 17 bases between the two ends. Both 60 Vbeta primers and 13 Jbeta primers went into the PCR. Data came from immunoSEQ multiplex PCR; TCRdb stores just in-frame clones and leaves some out. The sample lists about 160,000 clones; over 80% were seen once. When sampled, the donors appeared nominally healthy, though they likely had unrecorded immune exposures. The receptor was isolated from a male donor in good health and CMV-seropositive. The sample taken for sequencing was PBMCs. The chain couples TRBV7-3 to TRBJ2-5; the D gene is possibly TRBD2 (7 bases). CDR3 in DNA: TGTGCCAGCAGCCCTCAAAGGGGAGGGGGCCAAGAGACCCAGTACTTC. This codes for CASSPQRGGGQETQYF.